A selection of T cell receptor beta chains follows, all from one sample in a study of tumor-infiltrating lymphocytes in primary liver carcinoma. TCRdb ran MiXCR on the multiplex PCR reads and lists one entry per CDR3 protein. The data contain around 100,000 distinct CDR3 sequences, more than 65% of them singletons. The specimen sequenced was liver tumor tissue from sampling region 2. The origin of the receptors is a woman aged 60-75 years with primary liver carcinoma and hepatitis B virus infection. Each CDR3 is given with its conserved first and last residue. A D gene is named only where the DNA matches it firmly. Not all rows give a size; the values are once, few, many and, for expanded clones, a class.

clone size: .
V gene: TRBV30
J gene: TRBJ1-1
D gene: .
CDR3 protein: CAWSQRRAGGNTEAFF
CDR3 DNA: TGTGCCTGGAGTCAGCGACGGGCGGGGGGGAACACTGAAGCTTTCTTT

clone size: .
V gene: TRBV24-1
J gene: TRBJ1-5
D gene: .
CDR3 protein: CATSDFSGEGNQPQHF
CDR3 DNA: TGTGCCACCAGTGATTTTAGTGGGGAGGGCAATCAGCCCCAGCATTTT

clone size: .
V gene: TRBV6-6
J gene: TRBJ2-3
D gene: .
CDR3 protein: CARSYSPPDTQYF
CDR3 DNA: TGTGCCAGAAGTTACTCACCGCCAGATACGCAGTATTTT

clone size: .
V gene: TRBV24-1
J gene: TRBJ2-1
D gene: .
CDR3 protein: CATGTRGYNEQFF
CDR3 DNA: TGTGCCACCGGGACACGGGGGTACAATGAGCAGTTCTTC

clone size: .
V gene: TRBV11-3
J gene: TRBJ2-3
D gene: .
CDR3 protein: CAISFGLGSGLTDTQYF
CDR3 DNA: TGTGCCATCAGCTTCGGACTTGGTAGTGGCCTCACAGATACGCAGTATTTT

clone size: .
V gene: TRBV11-2
J gene: TRBJ1-1
D gene: .
CDR3 protein: CAGGRIKGGNTEAFF
CDR3 DNA: TGTGCCGGCGGCCGAATCAAGGGCGGGAACACTGAAGCTTTCTTT

clone size: many
V gene: TRBV28
J gene: TRBJ2-3
D gene: TRBD2
CDR3 protein: CASRKAGGAIDTQYF
CDR3 DNA: TGTGCCAGCAGAAAAGCGGGAGGGGCGATAGATACGCAGTATTTT

clone size: .
V gene: TRBV4-1
J gene: TRBJ2-7
D gene: TRBD1
CDR3 protein: CASSQGTGQIYERYF
CDR3 DNA: TGCGCCAGCAGCCAAGGGACGGGACAGATCTACGAGCGGTACTTC

clone size: .
V gene: TRBV6-5
J gene: TRBJ1-5
D gene: .
CDR3 protein: CAGGNAGATDTQHF
CDR3 DNA: TGTGCCGGCGGTAATGCGGGAGCAACAGATACGCAGCATTTT

clone size: .
V gene: TRBV11-1
J gene: TRBJ1-1
D gene: .
CDR3 protein: CASSPGRGQGWTVAFF
CDR3 DNA: TGTGCCAGCAGCCCCGGGCGGGGTCAGGGGTGGACTGTAGCTTTCTTT

clone size: .
V gene: TRBV6-5
J gene: TRBJ1-1
D gene: .
CDR3 protein: CANSYFGGGTEAFF
CDR3 DNA: TGTGCCAACAGTTACTTCGGAGGGGGTACTGAAGCTTTCTTT

clone size: .
V gene: TRBV6-5
J gene: TRBJ1-3
D gene: TRBD1
CDR3 protein: CASSLQGNSGITIYF
CDR3 DNA: TGTGCCAGCAGTCTACAGGGGAACTCTGGAATCACCATATATTTT

clone size: many
V gene: TRBV7-9
J gene: TRBJ1-2
D gene: .
CDR3 protein: CASSPSTGYGYTF
CDR3 DNA: TGTGCCAGCAGCCCCTCGACAGGCTATGGCTACACCTTC

clone size: .
V gene: TRBV5-1
J gene: TRBJ2-5
D gene: .
CDR3 protein: CASKQGGEETHYF
CDR3 DNA: TGCGCCAGCAAGCAGGGGGGGGAAGAGACCCACTACTTC

clone size: .
V gene: TRBV28
J gene: TRBJ1-5
D gene: .
CDR3 protein: CASSIINQPQHF
CDR3 DNA: TGTGCCAGCAGTATTATTAATCAGCCCCAGCATTTT

clone size: .
V gene: TRBV5-1
J gene: TRBJ2-1
D gene: TRBD2
CDR3 protein: CASSAGGISGRNERFF
CDR3 DNA: TGCGCCAGCAGCGCTGGGGGGATTAGCGGGAGAAATGAGCGGTTCTTC

clone size: .
V gene: TRBV11-2
J gene: TRBJ2-7
D gene: .
CDR3 protein: CASNLDLTGPYEQYF
CDR3 DNA: TGTGCCAGTAATTTAGATCTTACAGGGCCATACGAGCAGTACTTC

clone size: .
V gene: TRBV6-5
J gene: TRBJ1-1
D gene: .
CDR3 protein: CTSSYRRLGTEAIF
CDR3 DNA: TGTACCAGCAGTTACCGAAGGTTGGGGACTGAAGCTATCTTT

clone size: .
V gene: TRBV29-1
J gene: TRBJ2-7
D gene: TRBD2
CDR3 protein: CSAVRTRDTYEQYF
CDR3 DNA: TGCAGCGCTGTGAGGACTAGGGATACCTACGAGCAGTACTTT

clone size: .
V gene: TRBV5-1
J gene: TRBJ2-5
D gene: .
CDR3 protein: CASSFSSNGSETQYF
CDR3 DNA: TGCGCCAGCAGCTTTTCTTCGAACGGGAGTGAGACCCAGTACTTC

clone size: once
V gene: TRBV11-2
J gene: TRBJ2-1
D gene: .
CDR3 protein: CAGSLRDWGLNEQVF
CDR3 DNA: TGTGCCGGCAGCTTAAGGGACTGGGGACTCAATGAGCAGGTATTC

clone size: medium-sized
V gene: TRBV11-2
J gene: TRBJ2-7
D gene: TRBD2
CDR3 protein: CASSLGYSGSLTYEQYF
CDR3 DNA: TGTGCCAGCAGCTTAGGTTATAGCGGGAGTCTCACCTACGAGCAGTACTTC

clone size: .
V gene: TRBV6-4
J gene: TRBJ1-1
D gene: .
CDR3 protein: CAGSDSDRTGLNTEAFF
CDR3 DNA: TGTGCCGGCAGTGATTCCGATCGAACTGGGTTGAACACTGAAGCTTTCTTT

clone size: .
V gene: TRBV13
J gene: TRBJ2-1
D gene: TRBD2
CDR3 protein: CASSPGLAGGPRRINEQFF
CDR3 DNA: TGTGCCAGCAGCCCGGGACTAGCGGGGGGGCCGAGAAGAATCAATGAGCAGTTCTTC

clone size: .
V gene: TRBV7-2
J gene: TRBJ2-1
D gene: TRBD2
CDR3 protein: CASSLEGRGLAGGEQFF
CDR3 DNA: TGTGCCAGCAGCTTAGAAGGGAGGGGACTAGCGGGAGGTGAGCAGTTCTTC

clone size: few
V gene: TRBV11-1
J gene: TRBJ2-1
D gene: .
CDR3 protein: CASNRTRSGSYNEQFF
CDR3 DNA: TGTGCAAGCAACCGCACTAGATCAGGCTCCTACAATGAGCAGTTCTTC

clone size: .
V gene: TRBV29-1
J gene: TRBJ1-1
D gene: .
CDR3 protein: CRVGEVEAFF
CDR3 DNA: TGCAGAGTTGGGGAGGTTGAAGCTTTCTTT

clone size: .
V gene: TRBV19
J gene: TRBJ2-2
D gene: .
CDR3 protein: CASSIKGAVAGELFF
CDR3 DNA: TGTGCCAGTAGTATAAAAGGGGCAGTAGCCGGGGAGCTGTTTTTT

clone size: .
V gene: TRBV10-2
J gene: TRBJ2-7
D gene: TRBD1
CDR3 protein: CASSEGTAWYEHYF
CDR3 DNA: TGCGCTAGCAGTGAGGGGACAGCCTGGTACGAGCATTACTTC